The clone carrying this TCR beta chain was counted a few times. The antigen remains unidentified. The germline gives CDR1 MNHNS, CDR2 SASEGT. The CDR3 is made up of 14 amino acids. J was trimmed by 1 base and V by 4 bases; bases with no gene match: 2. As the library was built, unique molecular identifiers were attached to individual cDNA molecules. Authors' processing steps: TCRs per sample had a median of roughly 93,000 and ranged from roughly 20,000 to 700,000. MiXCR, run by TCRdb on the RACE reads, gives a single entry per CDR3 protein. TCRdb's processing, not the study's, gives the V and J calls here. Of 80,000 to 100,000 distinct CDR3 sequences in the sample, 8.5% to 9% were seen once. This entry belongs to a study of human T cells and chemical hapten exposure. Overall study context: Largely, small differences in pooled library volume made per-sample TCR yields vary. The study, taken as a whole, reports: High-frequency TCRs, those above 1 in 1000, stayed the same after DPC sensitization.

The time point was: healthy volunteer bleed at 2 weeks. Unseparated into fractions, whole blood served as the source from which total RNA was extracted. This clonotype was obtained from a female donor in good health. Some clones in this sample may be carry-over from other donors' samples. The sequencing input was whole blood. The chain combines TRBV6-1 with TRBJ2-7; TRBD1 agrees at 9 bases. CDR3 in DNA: TGTGCCAGCAGTGCAGGGACAGGGTCCTACGAGCAGTACTTC. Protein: CASSAGTGSYEQYF.